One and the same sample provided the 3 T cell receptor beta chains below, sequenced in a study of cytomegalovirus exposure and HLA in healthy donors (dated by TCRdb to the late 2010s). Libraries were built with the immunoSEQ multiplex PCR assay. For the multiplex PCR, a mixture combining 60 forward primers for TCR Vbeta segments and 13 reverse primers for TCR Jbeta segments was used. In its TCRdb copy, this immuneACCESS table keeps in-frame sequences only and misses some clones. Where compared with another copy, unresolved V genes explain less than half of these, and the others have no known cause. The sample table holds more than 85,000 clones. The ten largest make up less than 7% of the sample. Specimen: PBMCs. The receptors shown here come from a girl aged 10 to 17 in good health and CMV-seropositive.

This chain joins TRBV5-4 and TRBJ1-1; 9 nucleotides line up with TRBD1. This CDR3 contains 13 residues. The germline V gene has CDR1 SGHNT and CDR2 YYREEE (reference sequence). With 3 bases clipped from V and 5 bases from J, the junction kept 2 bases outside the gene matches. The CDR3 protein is CASSSQGATEAFF. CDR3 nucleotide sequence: TGTGCCAGCAGCTCACAGGGGGCGACTGAAGCTTTCTTT. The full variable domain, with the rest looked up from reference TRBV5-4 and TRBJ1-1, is ETGVTQSPTHLIKTRGQQVTLRCSSQSGHNTVSWYQQALGQGPQFIFQYYREEENGRGNFPPRFSGLQFPNYSSELNVNALELDDSALYLCASSSQGATEAFFGQGTRLTVV.

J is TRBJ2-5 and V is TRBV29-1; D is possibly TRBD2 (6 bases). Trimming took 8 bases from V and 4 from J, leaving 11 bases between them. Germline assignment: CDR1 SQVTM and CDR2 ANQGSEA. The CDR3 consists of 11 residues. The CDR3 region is CSFGTPETQYF. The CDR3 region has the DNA TGCAGCTTCGGGACTCCAGAGACCCAGTACTTC.

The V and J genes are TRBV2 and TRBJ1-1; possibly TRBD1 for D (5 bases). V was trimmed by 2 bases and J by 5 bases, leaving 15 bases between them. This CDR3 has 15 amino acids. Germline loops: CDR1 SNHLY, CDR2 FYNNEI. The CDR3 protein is CASSEQSRGGTEAFF. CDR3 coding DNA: TGTGCCAGCAGTGAACAGTCGCGGGGGGGAACTGAAGCTTTCTTT.